What follows is one T cell receptor (beta chain) and its context. Its specificity is not known. The data were obtained in a study of CD8+ T cells in alopecia areata. CDR1 and CDR2 from the germline V gene are SGHRS and YFSETQ. The CDR3 has 15 residues. Trimming took 0 bases from V and 2 from J, leaving 10 bases between them. RNA was extracted and reverse transcribed into cDNA as the sequencing template. Here immunoSEQ multiplex PCR was the method, and the copy in TCRdb shows in-frame clones only, minus some. The table has roughly 200,000 clones, 45% to 65% seen once. The sample's treatment: oral pan-JAK inhibitor, 5-10 mg twice daily. Study-wide points: Relative to normal scalp, lesional scalp, especially alopecia totalis/universalis, showed higher clonality. Many expanded lesional clones persisted in scalp and blood during tofacitinib.

This specimen was CD4+ T cells sorted from blood, taken at week 4, from a patient treated with tofacitinib. The J gene is TRBJ2-3, the V gene TRBV5-1; D may match TRBD1 or TRBD2 (5 bases each). The TCR comes from a human donor with alopecia areata. CDR3 loop: CASSLAGTFTDTQYF. The CDR3 DNA reads TGCGCCAGCAGCTTGGCCGGGACCTTCACAGATACGCAGTATTTT.